The rows below give T cell receptor beta chains drawn from one sample of a study of shared clonotypes between healthy human individuals. Profiled with immunoSEQ multiplex PCR; TCRdb holds only in-frame clones, not every one. The sample yields around 1.5 million clones, around 98% seen once. Specimen: naive CD4+ T cells sorted from blood. These receptors originate from a man younger than 40 in good health. Both conserved end residues are part of each CDR3. Each record gives: J gene, V gene, clone size, D gene, CDR3 length, CDR3 protein, CDR3 DNA. A D gene is named only where the DNA matches it firmly. Size is omitted from some rows. Given values are once, few, many or a class for expanded clones.

j_call: TRBJ2-5; v_call: TRBV10-3; clone_size: NA; d_call: NA; cdr3_length: 14; cdr3_aa: CARWTGRGTGTQYF; cdr3_nt: TGTGCCCGTTGGACCGGACGAGGGACGGGGACCCAGTACTTC
j_call: TRBJ2-7; v_call: TRBV10-2; clone_size: NA; d_call: TRBD2; cdr3_length: 17; cdr3_aa: CASSESLAGAVVREQYF; cdr3_nt: TGCGCCAGCAGTGAGTCGTTAGCGGGAGCCGTCGTGAGGGAGCAGTACTTC
j_call: TRBJ1-5; v_call: TRBV18; clone_size: NA; d_call: NA; cdr3_length: 13; cdr3_aa: CASSLGLNQPQHF; cdr3_nt: TGTGCCAGCTCACTGGGCCTTAATCAGCCCCAGCATTTT
j_call: TRBJ2-3; v_call: TRBV29-1; clone_size: NA; d_call: NA; cdr3_length: 16; cdr3_aa: CSVAPKRLPTGDTQYF; cdr3_nt: TGCAGCGTTGCCCCGAAGAGACTCCCGACGGGAGATACGCAGTATTTT
j_call: TRBJ1-3; v_call: TRBV7-9; clone_size: NA; d_call: NA; cdr3_length: 18; cdr3_aa: CASSSPGGSPISGNTIYF; cdr3_nt: TGTGCCAGCAGCTCCCCGGGGGGCAGCCCAATCTCTGGAAACACCATATATTTT
j_call: TRBJ2-1; v_call: TRBV11-2; clone_size: NA; d_call: NA; cdr3_length: 16; cdr3_aa: CASSLYPTASNVEQFF; cdr3_nt: TGTGCCAGCAGCTTATACCCCACCGCCTCGAATGTAGAGCAGTTCTTC
j_call: TRBJ2-1; v_call: TRBV9; clone_size: NA; d_call: NA; cdr3_length: 16; cdr3_aa: CASSRSRAEPNNEQFF; cdr3_nt: TGTGCCAGCAGTCGAAGTAGGGCGGAACCAAACAATGAGCAGTTCTTC
j_call: TRBJ2-6; v_call: TRBV28; clone_size: NA; d_call: NA; cdr3_length: 17; cdr3_aa: CASSLQTGFSGANVLTF; cdr3_nt: TGTGCCAGCAGTTTACAAACAGGGTTCTCTGGGGCCAACGTCCTGACTTTC
j_call: TRBJ2-7; v_call: TRBV6-6; clone_size: NA; d_call: NA; cdr3_length: 12; cdr3_aa: CASRLDTYEQYF; cdr3_nt: TGTGCCAGCAGGCTAGACACCTACGAGCAGTACTTC
j_call: TRBJ1-1; v_call: TRBV7-9; clone_size: few; d_call: NA; cdr3_length: 13; cdr3_aa: CASSLKSNTEAFF; cdr3_nt: TGTGCCAGCAGCTTGAAGAGTAACACTGAAGCTTTCTTT
j_call: TRBJ2-5; v_call: TRBV7-9; clone_size: NA; d_call: NA; cdr3_length: 16; cdr3_aa: CASSPTIGPQSLTQYF; cdr3_nt: TGTGCCAGCAGCCCGACAATAGGGCCCCAAAGTCTAACCCAGTACTTC
j_call: TRBJ2-3; v_call: TRBV13; clone_size: NA; d_call: TRBD2; cdr3_length: 15; cdr3_aa: CASSPRLANTDTQYF; cdr3_nt: TGTGCCAGCAGCCCACGACTAGCCAACACAGATACGCAGTATTTT
j_call: TRBJ1-3; v_call: TRBV7-2; clone_size: NA; d_call: NA; cdr3_length: 14; cdr3_aa: CASSGRLGVNTIYF; cdr3_nt: TGTGCCAGCAGCGGGCGTTTAGGAGTAAACACCATATATTTT
j_call: TRBJ1-4; v_call: TRBV5-1; clone_size: once; d_call: NA; cdr3_length: 14; cdr3_aa: CASSLQGIDEKLFF; cdr3_nt: TGCGCCAGCAGCTTGCAGGGAATCGATGAAAAACTGTTTTTT
j_call: TRBJ1-1; v_call: TRBV27; clone_size: NA; d_call: NA; cdr3_length: 15; cdr3_aa: CASSLSVGAGSKAFF; cdr3_nt: TGTGCCAGCAGTTTATCGGTGGGGGCAGGGTCGAAAGCTTTCTTT
j_call: TRBJ2-1; v_call: TRBV29-1; clone_size: NA; d_call: TRBD1; cdr3_length: 18; cdr3_aa: CSVTKGQGAIQKNNEQFF; cdr3_nt: TGCAGCGTCACAAAGGGACAGGGGGCCATTCAGAAAAACAATGAGCAGTTCTTC
j_call: TRBJ1-2; v_call: TRBV6-6; clone_size: NA; d_call: NA; cdr3_length: 15; cdr3_aa: CASSQTREIRYGYTF; cdr3_nt: TGTGCCAGCAGCCAGACGAGGGAAATTCGCTATGGCTACACCTTC
j_call: TRBJ1-1; v_call: TRBV20-1; clone_size: NA; d_call: NA; cdr3_length: 11; cdr3_aa: CSARGGREAFF; cdr3_nt: TGCAGTGCTAGAGGGGGGCGGGAAGCTTTCTTT
j_call: TRBJ2-1; v_call: TRBV12-5; clone_size: NA; d_call: NA; cdr3_length: 11; cdr3_aa: CASGQGNEQFF; cdr3_nt: TGTGCTAGTGGTCAAGGGAATGAGCAGTTCTTC
j_call: TRBJ2-5; v_call: TRBV27; clone_size: NA; d_call: NA; cdr3_length: 12; cdr3_aa: CASSFGGETQYF; cdr3_nt: TGTGCCAGCAGTTTTGGGGGAGAGACCCAGTACTTC
j_call: TRBJ2-3; v_call: TRBV5-5; clone_size: NA; d_call: NA; cdr3_length: 13; cdr3_aa: CASSLGLTDTQYF; cdr3_nt: TGTGCCAGCAGCTTGGGTCTCACAGATACGCAGTATTTT
j_call: TRBJ2-2; v_call: TRBV2; clone_size: NA; d_call: NA; cdr3_length: 13; cdr3_aa: CASTPSGTGELFF; cdr3_nt: TGTGCCAGCACTCCCAGCGGAACCGGGGAGCTGTTTTTT
j_call: TRBJ2-3; v_call: TRBV7-7; clone_size: NA; d_call: TRBD1; cdr3_length: 17; cdr3_aa: CASSLVAGQASTDTQYF; cdr3_nt: TGTGCCAGCAGCTTAGTGGCGGGACAGGCTAGCACAGATACGCAGTATTTT
j_call: TRBJ2-5; v_call: TRBV27; clone_size: NA; d_call: NA; cdr3_length: 14; cdr3_aa: CASSYRGGGETQYF; cdr3_nt: TGTGCCAGCAGTTACCGGGGAGGTGGAGAGACCCAGTACTTC
j_call: TRBJ2-7; v_call: TRBV6-1; clone_size: NA; d_call: NA; cdr3_length: 11; cdr3_aa: CASTRIGEQYF; cdr3_nt: TGTGCCAGCACTCGTATAGGCGAGCAGTACTTC
j_call: TRBJ2-7; v_call: TRBV5-4; clone_size: NA; d_call: TRBD2; cdr3_length: 13; cdr3_aa: CASTGLATDEQYF; cdr3_nt: TGTGCCAGCACCGGACTAGCAACGGACGAGCAGTACTTC
j_call: TRBJ2-1; v_call: TRBV10-3; clone_size: NA; d_call: TRBD2; cdr3_length: 16; cdr3_aa: CAISETAGGPGIEQFF; cdr3_nt: TGTGCCATCAGTGAGACAGCGGGAGGGCCGGGTATTGAGCAGTTCTTC
j_call: TRBJ2-7; v_call: TRBV19; clone_size: NA; d_call: NA; cdr3_length: 14; cdr3_aa: CASSIDPSSYEQYF; cdr3_nt: TGTGCCAGTAGTATAGATCCCAGCTCCTACGAGCAGTACTTC
j_call: TRBJ1-2; v_call: TRBV29-1; clone_size: NA; d_call: TRBD1; cdr3_length: 11; cdr3_aa: CSGGQGRGYTF; cdr3_nt: TGCAGCGGCGGACAGGGACGCGGCTACACCTTC